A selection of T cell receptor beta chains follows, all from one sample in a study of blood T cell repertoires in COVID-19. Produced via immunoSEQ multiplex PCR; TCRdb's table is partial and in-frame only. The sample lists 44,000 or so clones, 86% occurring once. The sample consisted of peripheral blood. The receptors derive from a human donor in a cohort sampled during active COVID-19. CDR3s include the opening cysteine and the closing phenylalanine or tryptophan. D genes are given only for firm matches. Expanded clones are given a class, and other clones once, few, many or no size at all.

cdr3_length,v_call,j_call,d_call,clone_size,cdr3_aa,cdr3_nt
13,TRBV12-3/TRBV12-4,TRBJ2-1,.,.,CASSLPQSDEQFF,TGTGCCAGCAGTTTGCCTCAAAGCGATGAGCAGTTCTTC
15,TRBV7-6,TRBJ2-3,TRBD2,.,CASSDTGGGLGTQYF,TGTGCCAGCAGCGATACGGGGGGGGGCTTGGGTACGCAGTATTTT
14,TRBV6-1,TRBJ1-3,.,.,CASSEVSSGNTIYF,TGTGCCAGCAGCGAAGTTAGCTCTGGAAACACCATATATTTT
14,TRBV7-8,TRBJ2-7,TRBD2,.,CASSPRTSSHEQYF,TGTGCCAGCAGCCCTCGGACTAGCAGCCACGAGCAGTACTTC
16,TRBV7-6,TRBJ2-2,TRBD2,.,CASSVRSGEDTGELFF,TGTGCCAGCAGCGTGCGTAGCGGGGAAGACACCGGGGAGCTGTTTTTT
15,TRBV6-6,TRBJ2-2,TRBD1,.,CASSWDRVNTGELFF,TGTGCCAGCAGTTGGGACAGGGTGAACACCGGGGAGCTGTTTTTT
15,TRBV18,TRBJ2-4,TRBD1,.,CASSQTQGGSNIQYF,TGTGCCAGCTCCCAAACACAGGGGGGCAGCAACATTCAGTACTTC
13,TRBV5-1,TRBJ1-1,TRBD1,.,CASSSGQRTEAFF,TGCGCCAGCTCCTCGGGACAGCGCACTGAAGCTTTCTTT
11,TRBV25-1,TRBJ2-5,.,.,CASSGLSSPYF,TGTGCCAGCAGTGGCCTATCGAGCCCGTACTTC
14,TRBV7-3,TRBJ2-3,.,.,CASSLTSGLDTQYF,TGTGCCAGCAGCTTAACATCCGGGTTGGATACGCAGTATTTT
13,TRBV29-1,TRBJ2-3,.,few,CSGRGFSTDTQYF,TGCAGCGGTCGGGGTTTCAGCACAGATACGCAGTATTTT
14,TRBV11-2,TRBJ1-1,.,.,CASSPTTLNTEAFF,TGTGCCAGCAGCCCGACGACACTGAACACTGAAGCTTTCTTT
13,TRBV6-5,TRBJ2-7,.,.,CASSPGSAYEQYF,TGTGCCAGCAGCCCAGGGTCGGCCTACGAGCAGTACTTC
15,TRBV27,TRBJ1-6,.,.,CASSLSSSYNSPLHF,TGTGCCAGCAGTTTATCGAGCTCCTATAATTCACCCCTCCACTTT
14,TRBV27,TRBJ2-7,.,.,CASSPRTASYEQYF,TGTGCCAGCAGTCCTCGGACAGCCTCCTACGAGCAGTACTTC
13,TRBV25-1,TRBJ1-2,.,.,CASSDRGVWGYTF,TGTGCCAGCAGTGACAGGGGAGTATGGGGCTACACCTTC
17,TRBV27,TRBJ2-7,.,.,CASSPNLQRGGSKAQYF,TGTGCCAGCAGTCCCAACCTCCAAAGGGGGGGAAGTAAAGCGCAGTACTTC
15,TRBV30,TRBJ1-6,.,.,CAWSVIGRDNSPLHF,TGTGCCTGGAGTGTAATTGGTCGGGATAATTCACCCCTCCACTTT
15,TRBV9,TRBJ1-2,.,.,CASSVDTRGGGGYTF,TGTGCCAGCAGCGTAGACACTAGGGGGGGCGGTGGCTACACCTTC
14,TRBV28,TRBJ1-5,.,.,CASSLSGDNQPQHF,TGTGCCAGCAGTTTATCAGGGGATAACCAGCCCCAGCATTTT
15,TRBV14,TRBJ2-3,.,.,CASSHGDFSTDTQYF,TGTGCCAGCAGCCACGGGGACTTCTCCACAGATACGCAGTATTTT
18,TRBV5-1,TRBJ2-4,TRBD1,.,CASSLGGTGGPFSDIQYF,TGCGCCAGCAGCTTGGGCGGCACAGGGGGCCCTTTTTCCGACATTCAGTACTTC
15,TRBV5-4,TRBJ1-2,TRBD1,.,CASSLETGGFYGYTF,TGTGCCAGCAGCTTGGAGACAGGGGGCTTCTATGGCTACACCTTC
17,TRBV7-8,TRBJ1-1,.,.,CASSLGTVQGLNTEAFF,TGTGCCAGCAGCTTAGGGACGGTACAGGGTCTGAACACTGAAGCTTTCTTT
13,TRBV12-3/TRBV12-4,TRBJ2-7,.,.,CASSPMGGNEQYF,TGTGCCAGCAGCCCAATGGGGGGAAACGAGCAGTACTTC
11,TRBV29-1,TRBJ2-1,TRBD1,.,CSATGYNEQFF,TGCAGCGCGACAGGGTACAATGAGCAGTTCTTC
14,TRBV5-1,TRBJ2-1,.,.,CASSLEAGNNEQFF,TGCGCCAGCAGCTTGGAGGCAGGGAACAATGAGCAGTTCTTC
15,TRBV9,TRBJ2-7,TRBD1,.,CASSPGTGFPYEQYF,TGTGCCAGCAGCCCAGGGACAGGGTTCCCCTACGAGCAGTACTTC
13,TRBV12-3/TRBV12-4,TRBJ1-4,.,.,CASSLQGREKLFF,TGTGCCAGCAGCTTACAGGGAAGGGAAAAACTGTTTTTT
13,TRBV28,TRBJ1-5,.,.,CASEGQTNQPQHF,TGTGCCAGCGAAGGACAGACTAATCAGCCCCAGCATTTT
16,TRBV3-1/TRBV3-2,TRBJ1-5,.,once,CASSPGGGRDNQPQHF,TGTGCCAGCAGCCCCGGGGGGGGAAGGGACAATCAGCCCCAGCATTTT
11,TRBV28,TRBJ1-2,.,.,CASSVNYGYTF,TGTGCCAGCAGCGTTAACTATGGCTACACCTTC
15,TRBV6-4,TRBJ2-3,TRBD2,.,CASKRLAGGPDTQYF,TGTGCCAGCAAAAGACTAGCGGGGGGACCAGATACGCAGTATTTT
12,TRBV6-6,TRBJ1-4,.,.,CASSYAAEKLFF,TGTGCCAGCAGTTACGCGGCTGAAAAACTGTTTTTT
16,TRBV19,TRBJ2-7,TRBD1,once,CASSPTGTGPPYEQYF,TGTGCCAGTAGCCCCACCGGGACAGGGCCTCCCTACGAGCAGTACTTC
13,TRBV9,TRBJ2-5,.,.,CASSVVSAETQYF,TGTGCCAGCAGCGTAGTTAGCGCCGAGACCCAGTACTTC
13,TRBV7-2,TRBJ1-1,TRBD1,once,CASSFRDRGVAFF,TGTGCCAGCAGCTTCCGGGACAGGGGCGTTGCTTTCTTT
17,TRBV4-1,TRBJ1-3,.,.,CASSQDNAASSGNTIYF,TGCGCCAGCAGCCAAGATAACGCGGCGAGCTCTGGAAACACCATATATTTT
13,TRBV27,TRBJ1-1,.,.,CASSLPGDTEAFF,TGTGCCAGCAGTTTACCAGGGGACACTGAAGCTTTCTTT
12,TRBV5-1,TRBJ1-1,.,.,CASSGGYTEAFF,TGCGCCAGCAGTGGGGGGTACACTGAAGCTTTCTTT
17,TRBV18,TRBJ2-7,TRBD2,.,CASSPGLAGESSYEQYF,TGTGCCAGCTCACCGGGACTAGCGGGGGAGAGCTCCTACGAGCAGTACTTC
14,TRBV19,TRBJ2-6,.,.,CASSIQAGANVLTF,TGTGCCAGTAGTATTCAGGCAGGGGCCAACGTCCTGACTTTC
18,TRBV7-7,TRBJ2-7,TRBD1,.,CASSLKFRPGQVLYEQYF,TGTGCTAGCAGCTTAAAGTTTCGACCAGGACAGGTCCTCTACGAGCAGTACTTC
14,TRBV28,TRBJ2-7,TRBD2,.,CASSFSGTFYEQYF,TGTGCCAGCAGTTTTAGCGGGACCTTCTACGAGCAGTACTTC
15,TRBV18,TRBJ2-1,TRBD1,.,CASSPPGQGQAGQFF,TGTGCCAGCTCACCACCGGGACAGGGGCAGGCCGGGCAGTTCTTC
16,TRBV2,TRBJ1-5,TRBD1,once,CASSEEGQGALQPQHF,TGTGCCAGCAGTGAAGAGGGGCAGGGGGCTCTTCAGCCCCAGCATTTT
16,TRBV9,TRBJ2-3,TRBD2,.,CASSVEGRGGTDTQYF,TGTGCCAGCAGCGTAGAGGGAAGGGGAGGGACAGATACGCAGTATTTT
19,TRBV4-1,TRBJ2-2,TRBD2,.,CASSQWVGSGGINTGELFF,TGCGCCAGCAGCCAATGGGTGGGTAGCGGGGGGATAAACACCGGGGAGCTGTTTTTT
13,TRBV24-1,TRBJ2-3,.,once,CATSGFFTDTQYF,TGTGCCACCAGTGGTTTCTTCACAGATACGCAGTATTTT